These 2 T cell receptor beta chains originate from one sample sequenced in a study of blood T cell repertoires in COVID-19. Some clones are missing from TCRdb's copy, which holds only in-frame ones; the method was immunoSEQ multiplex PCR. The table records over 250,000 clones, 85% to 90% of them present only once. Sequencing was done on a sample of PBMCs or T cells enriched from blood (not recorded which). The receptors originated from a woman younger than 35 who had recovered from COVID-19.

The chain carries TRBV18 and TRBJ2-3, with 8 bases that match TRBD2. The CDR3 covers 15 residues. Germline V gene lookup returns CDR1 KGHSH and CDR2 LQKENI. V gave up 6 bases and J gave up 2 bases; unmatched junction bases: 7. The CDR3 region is CASSPSGGVTDTQYF. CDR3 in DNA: TGTGCCAGCTCGCCGAGCGGGGGCGTCACAGATACGCAGTATTTT.

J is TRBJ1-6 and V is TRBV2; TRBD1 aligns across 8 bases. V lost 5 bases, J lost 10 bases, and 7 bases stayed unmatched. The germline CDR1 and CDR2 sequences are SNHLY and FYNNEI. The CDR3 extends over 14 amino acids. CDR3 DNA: TGTGCCAGCAGTCGGACAGGGTATGGATCACCCCTCCACTTT. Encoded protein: CASSRTGYGSPLHF.